Listed below are T cell receptor beta chains from one sample, sequenced in a study of blood T cell repertoires in COVID-19. This table comes from immunoSEQ multiplex PCR, and its TCRdb copy is limited to in-frame clones, with some not included. The table records 300,000 to 400,000 clones, roughly 90% of them present only once. Sample: peripheral blood. These receptors all stem from a young woman with COVID-19, enrolled during active disease. Both conserved end residues are part of each CDR3.

J: TRBJ1-1; V: TRBV27; CDR3: CASSFIRGPNTEAFF
J: TRBJ2-2; V: TRBV6-6; CDR3: CASTKGTPTGELFF
J: TRBJ1-4; V: TRBV27; CDR3: CASSPRGGAGKNEKLFF
J: TRBJ1-1; V: TRBV5-1; CDR3: CASSLGPGSTEAFF
J: TRBJ1-2; V: TRBV7-2; CDR3: CASSSGARYGYTF
J: TRBJ2-3; V: TRBV6-2/TRBV6-3; CDR3: CASSYSNGGVDTQYF
J: TRBJ1-1; V: TRBV18; CDR3: CASSGTGSDTEAFF
J: TRBJ1-1; V: TRBV6-2/TRBV6-3; CDR3: CASSDRGGREAFF
J: TRBJ1-4; V: TRBV2; CDR3: CASRWRGTGPNEKLFF
J: TRBJ2-1; V: TRBV25-1; CDR3: CASSATNWKGNEQFF
J: TRBJ2-4; V: TRBV23-1; CDR3: CASSQSVYRGSKNIQYF
J: TRBJ1-2; V: TRBV6-4; CDR3: CASSDSSGTGGYGYTF
J: TRBJ2-1; V: TRBV6-2/TRBV6-3; CDR3: CASSRYYNEQFF
J: TRBJ2-7; V: TRBV29-1; CDR3: CSVPISGTGAYEQYF
J: TRBJ1-3; V: TRBV11-2; CDR3: CASSAPTDSGNTIYF
J: TRBJ2-6; V: TRBV5-1; CDR3: CASSTSRTGGRRTGANVLTF
J: TRBJ2-4; V: TRBV12-3/TRBV12-4; CDR3: CASSTDRENIQYF
J: TRBJ1-2; V: TRBV27; CDR3: CASSVDREGYGYTF
J: TRBJ1-5; V: TRBV27; CDR3: CASRPRGRSNQPQHF
J: TRBJ2-7; V: TRBV18; CDR3: CASSLVEGLSSYEQYF
J: TRBJ2-3; V: TRBV3-1/TRBV3-2; CDR3: CASSRGGTDTQYF
J: TRBJ2-3; V: TRBV5-1; CDR3: CASSLARVQRGTSTDTQYF
J: TRBJ2-7; V: TRBV10-2; CDR3: CASSFTYRTASYEQYF
J: TRBJ2-1; V: TRBV11-3; CDR3: CASSLVGQGYNEQFF
J: TRBJ1-2; V: TRBV27; CDR3: CASSSTSRDRGGYGYTF
J: TRBJ1-2; V: TRBV18; CDR3: CASSPPWGGYTF
J: TRBJ1-2; V: TRBV27; CDR3: CASSLTGGRGGYTF
J: TRBJ2-5; V: TRBV3-1/TRBV3-2; CDR3: CASSQGAPGAETQYF
J: TRBJ2-5; V: TRBV20-1; CDR3: CSASSPGEETQYF
J: TRBJ1-1; V: TRBV18; CDR3: CASSPMGGGLDTEAFF
J: TRBJ1-2; V: TRBV27; CDR3: CASSSGQSMNNYGYTF
J: TRBJ2-7; V: TRBV4-1; CDR3: CASSQDEMILRDSSYEQYF
J: TRBJ2-1; V: TRBV2; CDR3: CASSEVAGDDGPRFF
J: TRBJ2-1; V: TRBV12-3/TRBV12-4; CDR3: CASSLDPSGSQFF
J: TRBJ1-3; V: TRBV19; CDR3: CASSISGTGNTIYF
J: TRBJ2-1; V: TRBV9; CDR3: CASSVVLAGVDEQFF
J: TRBJ1-5; V: TRBV7-9; CDR3: CASSTDRERDQPQHF
J: TRBJ2-7; V: TRBV7-9; CDR3: CASSPTVTGLREQYF
J: TRBJ1-6; V: TRBV3-1/TRBV3-2; CDR3: CASSQDQRLKDRAREDSPLHF
J: TRBJ2-5; V: TRBV5-6; CDR3: CASSGGLAEYQETQYF
J: TRBJ2-2; V: TRBV3-1/TRBV3-2; CDR3: CASAPEALTNTGELFF
J: TRBJ1-5; V: TRBV6-6; CDR3: CASEAGGFHQPQHF
J: TRBJ1-2; V: TRBV18; CDR3: CASSPGQGDRGYTF
J: TRBJ2-4; V: TRBV2; CDR3: CASSEQAKNIQYF
J: TRBJ2-1; V: TRBV9; CDR3: CASSALLASFYNEQFF
J: TRBJ1-1; V: TRBV27; CDR3: CASKLKRGRDTEAFF
J: TRBJ1-4; V: TRBV6-5; CDR3: CASSPRRGTNEKLFF
J: TRBJ2-1; V: TRBV19; CDR3: CASMGLADNNEQFF
J: TRBJ2-1; V: TRBV28; CDR3: CASSLVSSGSYNEQFF
J: TRBJ2-1; V: TRBV13; CDR3: CASSPQGLAGGGEQFF
J: TRBJ2-1; V: TRBV3-1/TRBV3-2; CDR3: CASSQDLGSYNEQFF